The subject of this entry is one T cell receptor beta chain. This clonotype was counted only a few times. What antigen it recognizes has not been identified. No base quality information exists; no much larger clone differs at one position. V loses 5 bases, J loses 2 bases, and the germline ends lie 11 bases apart. The CDR3 numbers 13 residues from cysteine through phenylalanine. Here the CDR3 DNA is all that survives: 39 bases in frame from base 1. Taken from the germline V gene (reference sequence), the CDR1 and CDR2 loops are GTSNPN and SVGIG. Donors were 39 systemically healthy Caucasian individuals from Russia aged roughly 6 to 100 years. Around 10 milliliters of peripheral blood were drawn from each donor into EDTA-treated Vacutainer tubes. Ficoll-Paque density-gradient centrifugation was used to isolate PBMCs, with at least 6 million per sample. Trizol reagent was used to extract total RNA from the PBMCs, yielding at least 5.5 micrograms per sample. Naive CD45RAhigh/CD27high T cell percentages were measured by flow cytometry on a PBMC aliquot from every donor.

This sample is drawn from a study of blood T cells in healthy people across ages (dated by TCRdb to between 2015 and 2016). Regarding the research as a whole: In model experiments, roughly one uniquely barcoded TCR beta cDNA molecule per two T cells was captured by template switching. To track age-related changes in TCR beta repertoire diversity, the study relied on deep sequencing normalized with unique cDNA molecular identifiers. The donors were divided into four age groups: young (average approximately 17 years), middle-aged (about 40), aged (approximately 62) and long-lived (82). To avoid experimental bias, donors of different ages were spread randomly across the sequencing lanes. Using the same blood draw, the study looked at two additional independent replicas of 1 million unique cDNA reads for two donors, one aged 18 to 30 and the other aged 80 or older. The paper as a whole reports these results and caveats: Compared with the aged group, the long-lived group had more naive CD4+ T cells, fewer expanded clones and increased TCR diversity, a pattern suggesting age selection. Observed TCR beta diversity per million T cells fell roughly linearly with age, and a significant reduction was already apparent by age around 40. Estimates of total diversity from one million sequenced T cells were regarded as lower bounds and underestimates. Since profiling was done on bulk unsorted PBMCs, naive and antigen-experienced compartments could not be conclusively compared. The percentage of naive T cells measured by flow cytometry correlated strongly with observed TCR beta diversity. Because donor CMV infection status was unknown, age-related changes in expanded clonotypes were potentially confounded.

The library was generated by 5' RACE. Reads for this sample came from an Illumina HiSeq 2500. A second about 6 to 11 cycle PCR used a sample-barcoded 5' primer and a J-beta primer mix. A template-switch 5' adaptor carrying 12 random nucleotides introduced a unique molecular identifier onto each TCR beta cDNA molecule. Each sample yielded at least 2.5 million CDR3-containing paired-end reads. The Mint cDNA synthesis kit, primed by a TRBC-specific oligonucleotide, was used to synthesize first-strand cDNA from all RNA. After uracil-DNA glycosylase treatment, a first 18-cycle PCR used universal primers M1SS and BC2_uni_R on all cDNA. On the study's bioinformatics: Normalization of each sample was performed by random selection of 1 million high-quality reads, each carrying a distinct molecular identifier. Reads with shared molecular identifiers were discarded instead of being binned into consensus sequences. MiTCR, with a Q25 quality threshold and the strictest error-elimination algorithm, was used for CDR3 identification, clonotype clustering and error correction. A nonparametric unseen species model with Euler transformation was used to estimate lower-bound total TCR beta diversity. TCRdb cleaned the public reads at Q25 with fastp, built clones with MiXCR and kept in-frame beta chains. Here each entry gathers all rows of one CDR3 protein and keeps the most common genes and DNA. The V and J calls were determined by TCRdb, not by the authors. The sample data list about 810,000 distinct CDR3 sequences, and approximately 35% of these were observed just once. Under 15% of the sample is in the top ten clones.

The receptor comes from a man aged 18 to 35 in good health. What was sequenced was blood. This chain is built from TRBV30 and TRBJ2-3, with TRBD1 as a weak D call on 6 bases. The CDR3 protein: CAWGQWNTDTQYF. The DNA is as follows: TGTGCCTGGGGACAGTGGAACACAGATACGCAGTATTTT.